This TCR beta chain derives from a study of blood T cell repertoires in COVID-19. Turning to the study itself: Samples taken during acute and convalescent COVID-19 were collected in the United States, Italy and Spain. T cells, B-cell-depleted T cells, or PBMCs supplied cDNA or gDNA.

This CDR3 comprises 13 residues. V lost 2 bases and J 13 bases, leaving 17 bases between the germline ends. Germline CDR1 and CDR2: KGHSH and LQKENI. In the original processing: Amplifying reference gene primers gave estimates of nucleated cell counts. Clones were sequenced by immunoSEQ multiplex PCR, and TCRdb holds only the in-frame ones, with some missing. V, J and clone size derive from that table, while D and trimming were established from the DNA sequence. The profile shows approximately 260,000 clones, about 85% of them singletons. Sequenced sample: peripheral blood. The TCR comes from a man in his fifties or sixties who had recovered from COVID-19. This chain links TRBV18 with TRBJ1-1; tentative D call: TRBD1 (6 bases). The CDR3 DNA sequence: TGTGCCAGCTCACCAAACTACAGGGTAGAGGTTTTCTTT. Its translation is CASSPNYRVEVFF.